This T cell receptor beta chain was captured by sequencing in a study of technical replicates of blood from a handful of donors. Only in-frame clones appear in the TCRdb table, and some are missing; sequencing was by immunoSEQ multiplex PCR. This table has over 85,000 clones, around 96% appearing once. The CDR3 runs 16 residues. CDR1 and CDR2 (germline): SGHTA, FQGNSA. After removal of 5 bases from V and 3 bases from J, the junction contained 7 bases not matched to a gene. Sequencing input: T cells isolated from PBMCs. J is TRBJ2-3 and V is TRBV7-2; 11 nucleotides align to TRBD1. The origin of this receptor is a human donor in good health. The CDR3 is CASSQPGTGGTDTQYF. CDR3 in DNA: TGTGCCAGCAGCCAACCCGGGACAGGGGGTACAGATACGCAGTATTTT.